Listed below are T cell receptor beta chains from one sample, sequenced in a study of PD-1 blockade in classical Hodgkin lymphoma. Assay used: immunoSEQ multiplex PCR; TCRdb lists only in-frame clones, some missing. The table has roughly 2,500 clones, roughly 57% seen once. Material: CD8+ T cells from blood, obtained before the fourth cycle of nivolumab. The receptors were gathered from a human donor with classical Hodgkin lymphoma. Each CDR3 is given with its conserved first and last residue. Each record gives: D gene, J gene, clone size, V gene, CDR3 DNA, CDR3 protein. D genes are given only for firm matches. Rows give clone size only sometimes, using once, few, many, or a class for an expanded clone.

D gene: .; J gene: TRBJ2-2; clone size: .; V gene: TRBV7-9; CDR3 DNA: TGTGCCAGCAGCTTATGGGGCGTCGGCGGGGAGCTGTTTTTT; CDR3 protein: CASSLWGVGGELFF
D gene: TRBD1; J gene: TRBJ1-1; clone size: few; V gene: TRBV7-9; CDR3 DNA: TGTGCCAGCAGCCCAGGGGGGGTCACTGAAGCTTTCTTT; CDR3 protein: CASSPGGVTEAFF
D gene: .; J gene: TRBJ1-3; clone size: few; V gene: TRBV9; CDR3 DNA: TGTGCCAGCAGCGTGGGATTCACTTCTGGAAACACCATATATTTT; CDR3 protein: CASSVGFTSGNTIYF
D gene: .; J gene: TRBJ1-1; clone size: .; V gene: TRBV7-9; CDR3 DNA: TGTGCCAGCAGCTTAGGGTCGCAGGAAGCTTTCTTT; CDR3 protein: CASSLGSQEAFF
D gene: .; J gene: TRBJ1-3; clone size: .; V gene: TRBV28; CDR3 DNA: TGTGCCAGCATCAGAGCGGCCTCTGGAAACACCATATATTTT; CDR3 protein: CASIRAASGNTIYF
D gene: TRBD2; J gene: TRBJ2-1; clone size: .; V gene: TRBV5-5; CDR3 DNA: TGTGCCAGCAGCTTCGGGACTAGGACCTACAATGAGCAGTTCTTC; CDR3 protein: CASSFGTRTYNEQFF
D gene: .; J gene: TRBJ2-5; clone size: .; V gene: TRBV11-2; CDR3 DNA: TGTGCCAGCAGCTTATGGCCCGGAGAGACCCAGTACTTC; CDR3 protein: CASSLWPGETQYF
D gene: .; J gene: TRBJ2-6; clone size: medium-sized; V gene: TRBV4-2; CDR3 DNA: TGTGCCAGCAGCCAAGATGCGCATAACTCTGGGGCCAACGTCCTGACTTTC; CDR3 protein: CASSQDAHNSGANVLTF
D gene: .; J gene: TRBJ2-7; clone size: .; V gene: TRBV21-1; CDR3 DNA: TGTGCCCTAGTGGGGGGGAGCTCCTACGAGCAGTACTTC; CDR3 protein: CALVGGSSYEQYF
D gene: TRBD2; J gene: TRBJ2-1; clone size: .; V gene: TRBV19; CDR3 DNA: TGTGCCAGTAGTATAGGGCGGGGGGGATTCAATGAGCAGTTCTTC; CDR3 protein: CASSIGRGGFNEQFF
D gene: .; J gene: TRBJ1-1; clone size: .; V gene: TRBV19; CDR3 DNA: TGTGCCAGTAGCGCAGGGACATCGAACACTGAAGCTTTCTTT; CDR3 protein: CASSAGTSNTEAFF
D gene: .; J gene: TRBJ2-3; clone size: .; V gene: TRBV12-2; CDR3 DNA: TGTGCAAGTCGCTCGCTGCGCCATGCCACAGATACGCAGTATTTT; CDR3 protein: CASRSLRHATDTQYF
D gene: .; J gene: TRBJ1-5; clone size: .; V gene: TRBV27; CDR3 DNA: TGTGCCAGCAGTTTGTACGGGGGCGGTCAGCCCCAGCATTTT; CDR3 protein: CASSLYGGGQPQHF
D gene: .; J gene: TRBJ1-1; clone size: .; V gene: TRBV27; CDR3 DNA: TGTGCCAGCAGTTTTGCGGGCGGGAACACTGAAGCTTTCTTT; CDR3 protein: CASSFAGGNTEAFF
D gene: .; J gene: TRBJ1-2; clone size: medium-sized; V gene: TRBV7-2; CDR3 DNA: TGTGCCAGCAGTCGAGGGGATAACTATGGCTACACCTTC; CDR3 protein: CASSRGDNYGYTF
D gene: .; J gene: TRBJ1-2; clone size: .; V gene: TRBV4-1; CDR3 DNA: TGCGCCAGCAGCCGAGAACAACCGCTCTATGGCTACACCTTC; CDR3 protein: CASSREQPLYGYTF
D gene: TRBD2; J gene: TRBJ2-1; clone size: .; V gene: TRBV28; CDR3 DNA: TGTGCCAGCAGTTTATTTCTCCATAGCGGGGGGGCCGGTGTTGAGCAGTTCTTC; CDR3 protein: CASSLFLHSGGAGVEQFF
D gene: TRBD2; J gene: TRBJ2-3; clone size: once; V gene: TRBV6-1; CDR3 DNA: TGTGCCAGCAGTGAAATGTCTAGCGGGGGGGCTACGCAGTATTTT; CDR3 protein: CASSEMSSGGATQYF
D gene: .; J gene: TRBJ1-5; clone size: .; V gene: TRBV7-9; CDR3 DNA: TGTGCCAGCAGCTTTTCAGGGAACAATCAGCCCCAGCATTTT; CDR3 protein: CASSFSGNNQPQHF
D gene: .; J gene: TRBJ2-3; clone size: .; V gene: TRBV7-6; CDR3 DNA: TGTGCCAGCAGCTTAGGGGGGGCCACAGATACGCAGTATTTT; CDR3 protein: CASSLGGATDTQYF
D gene: TRBD2; J gene: TRBJ2-6; clone size: once; V gene: TRBV13; CDR3 DNA: TGTGCCAGCAGCCAAGGGCCGGGACTAGCTAGCTCTGGGGCCAACGTCCTGACTTTC; CDR3 protein: CASSQGPGLASSGANVLTF
D gene: TRBD1; J gene: TRBJ1-2; clone size: .; V gene: TRBV11-3; CDR3 DNA: TGTGCCAGTGAGACAGGGGGCGACTATGGCTACACCTTC; CDR3 protein: CASETGGDYGYTF
D gene: .; J gene: TRBJ2-3; clone size: .; V gene: TRBV11-2; CDR3 DNA: TGCGCCAGCAGCCAAGATTCGGGGAGCACAGATACGCAGTATTTT; CDR3 protein: CASSQDSGSTDTQYF
D gene: .; J gene: TRBJ1-1; clone size: few; V gene: TRBV6-6; CDR3 DNA: TGTGCCAGCAGGGTGACAGTGGGAGCTTTCTTT; CDR3 protein: CASRVTVGAFF
D gene: .; J gene: TRBJ1-1; clone size: .; V gene: TRBV6-1; CDR3 DNA: TGTGCCATGTCCATCGGGGGTATCACTGAAGCTTTCTTT; CDR3 protein: CAMSIGGITEAFF
D gene: TRBD1; J gene: TRBJ1-6; clone size: .; V gene: TRBV7-3; CDR3 DNA: TGTGCCAGCAGCTTAGAGGGACAGGGAGGCTCACCCCTCCACTTT; CDR3 protein: CASSLEGQGGSPLHF
D gene: .; J gene: TRBJ1-1; clone size: .; V gene: TRBV14; CDR3 DNA: TGTGCCAGCAGCCCTGGGGGCATCTCTGAAGCTTTCTTT; CDR3 protein: CASSPGGISEAFF
D gene: .; J gene: TRBJ1-3; clone size: .; V gene: TRBV6-4; CDR3 DNA: TGTGCCAGCAGCCCACATCGAGGGGATGTTCGAAACACCATATATTTT; CDR3 protein: CASSPHRGDVRNTIYF
D gene: .; J gene: TRBJ2-7; clone size: .; V gene: TRBV6-5; CDR3 DNA: TGTGCCAGCAGTTACTCGGAAAACTACGAGCAGTACTTC; CDR3 protein: CASSYSENYEQYF
D gene: .; J gene: TRBJ2-7; clone size: .; V gene: TRBV7-8; CDR3 DNA: TGTGCCAGCAGCTTAGGCGGGGCAAACGAGCAGTACTTC; CDR3 protein: CASSLGGANEQYF
D gene: .; J gene: TRBJ1-2; clone size: medium-sized; V gene: TRBV6-6; CDR3 DNA: TGTGCCAGTGGACTGTATAACTATGGCTACACCTTC; CDR3 protein: CASGLYNYGYTF
D gene: TRBD1; J gene: TRBJ2-7; clone size: .; V gene: TRBV13; CDR3 DNA: TGTGCCAGCAGCTTAGCGGGACAGGGGGGGTACGAGCAGTACTTC; CDR3 protein: CASSLAGQGGYEQYF
D gene: TRBD2; J gene: TRBJ2-2; clone size: .; V gene: TRBV2; CDR3 DNA: TGTGCCAGCAGTATAGCGGGGGGGCCCGGGGAGCTGTTTTTT; CDR3 protein: CASSIAGGPGELFF
D gene: .; J gene: TRBJ1-1; clone size: few; V gene: TRBV6-1; CDR3 DNA: TGTGCCAGCAGTGTGGGGGGAGTGACTGAAGCTTTCTTT; CDR3 protein: CASSVGGVTEAFF
D gene: .; J gene: TRBJ2-4; clone size: large; V gene: TRBV27; CDR3 DNA: TGTGCCAGCAGTGCGACAGCGAAAAACATTCAGTACTTC; CDR3 protein: CASSATAKNIQYF
D gene: TRBD1; J gene: TRBJ2-7; clone size: .; V gene: TRBV19; CDR3 DNA: TGTGCCAGTAGTATCCCAGGGGGAGCCTACGAGCAGTACTTC; CDR3 protein: CASSIPGGAYEQYF
D gene: TRBD1; J gene: TRBJ1-3; clone size: .; V gene: TRBV7-9; CDR3 DNA: TGTGCCAGCAGCTCCACCGACAGGGGGCCAATGGTGGGAAACACCATATATTTT; CDR3 protein: CASSSTDRGPMVGNTIYF